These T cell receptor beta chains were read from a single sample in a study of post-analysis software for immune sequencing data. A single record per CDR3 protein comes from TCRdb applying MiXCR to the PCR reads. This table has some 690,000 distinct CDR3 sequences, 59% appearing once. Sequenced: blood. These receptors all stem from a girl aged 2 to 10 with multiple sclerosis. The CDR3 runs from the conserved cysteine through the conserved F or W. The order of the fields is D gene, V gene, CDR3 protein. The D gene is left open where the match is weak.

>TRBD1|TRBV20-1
CSANAVDRGREETQYF
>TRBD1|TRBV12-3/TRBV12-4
CASSLGDDRVASGELFF
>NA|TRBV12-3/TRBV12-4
CASSQGRQGGMVDDTQYF
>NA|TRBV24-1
CAGGTALSYEQYF
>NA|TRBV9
CASSAQSYGYTF
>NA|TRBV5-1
CASSPDGTADNEQFF
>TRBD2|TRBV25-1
CASSSSLAGVNEQFF
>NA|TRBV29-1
CSLRENTEAFF
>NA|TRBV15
CATSRDPGVGTEAFF
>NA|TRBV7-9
CASETGSGTDTQYF
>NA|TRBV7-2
CASSPRGASEQFF
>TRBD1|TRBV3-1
CATRPGQRSQETQYF
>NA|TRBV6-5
CASSYGAGEAFF
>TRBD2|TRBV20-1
CSAALAGGYTDTQYF
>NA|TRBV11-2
CASSYSRGPQETQYF
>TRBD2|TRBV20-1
CSARGGLSLAVGTDTQYF
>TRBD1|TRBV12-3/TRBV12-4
CASSRDSADTQYF
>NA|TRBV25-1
CASSESGFTTGNEQYF
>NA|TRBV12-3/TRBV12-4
CGSSNGAQYF
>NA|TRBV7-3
CASSLGYWDQEDTQYF
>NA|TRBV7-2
CASSLTLYPQSVPFF
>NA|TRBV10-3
CAISEQFEAFF
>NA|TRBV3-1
CASSSEGPRRETQYF
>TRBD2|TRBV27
CASSKREVGNEQFF
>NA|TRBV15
CATSSEGYSQFF
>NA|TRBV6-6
CASSQPGRYNSPLHF
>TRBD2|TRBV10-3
CAISERLAGGTDTQYF
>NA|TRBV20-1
CSVRRGSSGTEAFF
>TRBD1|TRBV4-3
CASSQVGTGAGTEAFF
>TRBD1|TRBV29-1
CSADRGMNTEAFF
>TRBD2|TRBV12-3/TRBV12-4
CASSPTSGRAGTDTQYF
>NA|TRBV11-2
CASSLERGAWRGATEQYF
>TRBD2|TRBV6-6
CASTRNSGRSYNEQFF
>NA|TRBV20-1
CSARSPDSAIWGEQFF
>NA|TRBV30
CAWSVFRTPSLGQYF
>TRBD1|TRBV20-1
CSAWPGQGDEQFF
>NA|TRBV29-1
CSVAGVPGYTF
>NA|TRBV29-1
CSAEGSPNEKLFF
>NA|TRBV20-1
CSAAPNREDNEQFF
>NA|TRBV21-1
CASSNSAGGNQPQHF
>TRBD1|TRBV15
CATSRRQGGEQYF
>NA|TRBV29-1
CSVGTVSYEQYF
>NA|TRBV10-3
CAISEIGAGYGYTF
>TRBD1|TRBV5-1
CASSSWTGPTYEQYF
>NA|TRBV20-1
CSAGPARGTDTQYF
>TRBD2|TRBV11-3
CASRAGDSTDTQYF
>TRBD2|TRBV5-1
CASSWTSGRNEQYF
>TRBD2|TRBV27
CASSYLGVAGGFTDTQYF
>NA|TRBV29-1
CSAGTGVSYNEQFF
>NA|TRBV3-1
CASRPRSRGSYNEQFF
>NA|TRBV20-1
CSAIPWTDLQTQYF
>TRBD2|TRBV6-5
CASSPSGSYYEQYF
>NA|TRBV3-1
CASSQVWFRDSSTYEQYF
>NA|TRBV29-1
CSAGIGYEQYF
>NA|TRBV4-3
CASSQEKGIYGYTF
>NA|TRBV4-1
CASSQVKDWKGQFF
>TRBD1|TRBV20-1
CSANKPGGQVSQQFF